One and the same sample provided the 9 T cell receptor beta chains below, sequenced in a study of T cells in Graves' hyperthyroidism and ophthalmopathy. TCR beta CDR3 regions were amplified from RNA transcripts. The HTBI primer set drove a first-round RT-PCR of the TCR CDR3. TCRdb reanalysed the multiplex PCR reads using MiXCR and keeps one entry per CDR3 protein. The data hold some 570,000 distinct CDR3 sequences, with 14% observed a single time. Input material: blood. These receptor sequences come from a young woman with Graves' ophthalmopathy.

The chain recombines TRBV24-1 with TRBJ2-4; D is possibly TRBD2 (5 bases). The V gene lost 1 base and the J gene lost 5 bases, with 20 bases spanning the gap. Germline V gives CDR1 KGHDR, CDR2 SFDVKD. The CDR3 contains 18 residues. CDR3 nucleotides: TGTGCCACCAGTGATTTCCCTCCGGACTCCGAGACGGAAAACATTCAGTACTTC. This codes for CATSDFPPDSETENIQYF.

This clonotype was picked up many times. This chain joins TRBV3-1 and TRBJ1-1; D perhaps matches TRBD1 (6 bases). Germline CDR1 LGHDT, CDR2 YNNKEL (reference sequence). CDR3 length equals 14 residues. V was pared by 7 bases and J by 4 bases, with 16 bases between. The chain's CDR3 is CASTGGGQGTEAFF. The CDR3 DNA is TGTGCCAGCACCGGGGGGGGGCAGGGCACTGAAGCTTTCTTT. Full variable domain (rest looked up from reference TRBV3-1 and TRBJ1-1): DTAVSQTPKYLVTQMGNDKSIKCEQNLGHDTMYWYKQDSKKFLKIMFSYNNKELIINETVPNRFSPKSPDKAHLNLHINSLELGDSAVYFCASTGGGQGTEAFFGQGTRLTVV.

The CDR3 nucleotides are TGTGCCAGCAATTCAGGGGGAGTGGCCTACAATGAGCAGTTCTTC. It specifies CASNSGGVAYNEQFF. The V and J genes are TRBV9 and TRBJ2-1, with 7 bases aligning to TRBD1. V gave up 6 bases and J gave up 2 bases; unmatched junction bases: 8. Germline V gene lookup returns CDR1 SGDLS and CDR2 YYNGEE. This CDR3 has 15 residues.

This clonotype was counted many times. The V call is TRBV6-4, the J call TRBJ1-1, with 7 bases matching TRBD1. Per germline, CDR1 MRHNA and CDR2 SNTAGT. Trimming at V came to 5 bases and at J to 2 bases, leaving 17 bases not matched to a gene. CDR3 length equals 18 residues. CDR3 sequence: CASSPYHRGPTSNTEAFF. The CDR3 DNA follows: TGTGCCAGCAGTCCTTATCACAGGGGACCAACCTCTAACACTGAAGCTTTCTTT.

This clonotype was seen many times. This rearrangement joins TRBV18 to TRBJ2-7, with D perhaps assigned TRBD1 or TRBD2 (5 bases each). The CDR3 consists of 13 residues. The V and J ends lost 6 bases and 3 bases respectively, with 12 bases between them. The germline V gene encodes CDR1 KGHSH and CDR2 LQKENI. As DNA, the CDR3 is TGTGCCAGCTCTCACCGGGACGGCTACGAGCAGTACTTC. This codes for CASSHRDGYEQYF.

This clonotype was detected many times. The J gene is TRBJ1-5, the V gene TRBV28; 8 nucleotides match TRBD1. V was pared by 4 bases and J by 3 bases, with 2 bases of the junction left unmatched. Germline loops: CDR1 MDHEN, CDR2 SYDVKM. This CDR3 is 14 amino acids long. The CDR3 region is CASSSGGNNQPQHF. CDR3 bases: TGTGCCAGCAGTTCAGGGGGCAACAATCAGCCCCAGCATTTT.

Ten or more counts support this clonotype. V and J are TRBV6-6 and TRBJ2-1, with D perhaps matching TRBD1 or TRBD2 (5 bases each). The CDR3 runs to 12 residues. CDR1 is MNHNY, CDR2 SVGAGI, per germline (reference sequence). Trimming cost V 2 bases and J 8 bases, with 7 bases left between them. The CDR3 nucleotides read TGTGCCAGCAGTTACGGGGGAGATGAGCAGTTCTTC. It yields the protein CASSYGGDEQFF.

The CDR3 loop is CASIRRQPNTGELFF. The CDR3 nucleotides read TGTGCCAGCATTCGGAGGCAACCGAACACCGGGGAGCTGTTTTTT. The chain couples TRBV6-1 to TRBJ2-2; maybe TRBD2 (5 bases). The germline V and J ends were trimmed by 7 bases and 0 bases, with 12 bases remaining between them. CDR1 MNHNS and CDR2 SASEGT come from the germline V gene. This CDR3 is 15 amino acids long.

The CDR3 is CASSLDPTTSGKNIQYF. CDR3 bases: TGTGCCAGCAGCTTGGACCCAACGACTAGCGGGAAAAACATTCAGTACTTC. This chain joins TRBV5-5 and TRBJ2-4, with 10 bases identical to TRBD2. The ends lost 0 bases at V and 4 bases at J; junction bases unmatched: 7. The germline V gene encodes CDR1 SGHKS and CDR2 YYEKEE (reference sequence). CDR3 length: 17 residues.